This T cell receptor (beta chain) was captured by sequencing in a study of cytomegalovirus exposure and HLA in healthy donors. The wider study: Assignment to the Caucasian-associated ancestry cluster applied to over 70% of the roughly 400 genotyped donors. General study results and limits: Researchers catalogued over 150 TCR beta chains as cytomegalovirus-associated. Analysis was carried out at a later point, and it linked a missense DCLRE1C variant to TCR beta V- and J-gene trimming.

In regard to this clone: Its antigen is not known.

Vbeta (60) and Jbeta (13) primers were used in the PCR. In the authors' workflow: A later analysis counted tens of millions of unique TCR beta chains, some 10 million shared. Produced via immunoSEQ multiplex PCR; TCRdb's table is partial and in-frame only. Clone size and V and J calls were adopted from that table, with D and trimming inferred from the DNA. The data hold about 230,000 clones, with approximately 80% observed a single time. Specimen: PBMCs. The clonotype originates from a woman in her thirties or forties in good health and CMV-seronegative.

Written as DNA, the CDR3 is TGTGCCAGCAGTGAACTTCCCCAGGGGGCGGGTGAGACCCAGTACTTC. Amino acids: CASSELPQGAGETQYF. The rearrangement uses TRBV6-1 and TRBJ2-5, with 8 bases that match TRBD1. The CDR3 loop spans 16 amino acids. Germline V gene sequence: CDR1 MNHNS, CDR2 SASEGT. The V and J ends lost 2 bases and 5 bases, in that order; junction bases with no gene match: 10.